One T cell receptor (beta chain) is described in this entry. Donors were healthy HIV-negative adults without recent acute infections or vaccinations. The data were taken from a study of shared clonotypes between healthy human individuals. Study-wide context: Each donor had three CD4 naive, three CD4 memory, two CD8 naive and one CD8 memory plate.

The CDR3 runs 13 residues. The germline CDR1 and CDR2 sequences are SGHTA and FQGNSA. V dropped 6 bases and J dropped 8; count of bases not matched to a gene: 9. Several immunoSEQ plates held equal portions of the genomic DNA taken from each subset. Original methodology: Junction-only immunoSEQ sequences carried no quality scores, so filtering differed. Assay used: immunoSEQ multiplex PCR; TCRdb lists only in-frame clones, some missing. The D gene and trimming were derived from the DNA, and the V and J assignments and clone size from that table. The sample consists of roughly 1 million clones, roughly 74% of them appearing once.

Material: memory CD4+ T cells from PBMCs. The sample's subset: CD45RA-negative fraction. The TCR sequence derives from a man aged 18 to 35 in good health. Some clones in this sample may be carry-over from other donors' samples. The chain couples TRBV7-2 to TRBJ1-2, with 7 bases aligning to TRBD1. The CDR3 coding sequence is TGTGCCAGCAGGTTTACAGGGGCCAGGGGCTACACCTTC. Translated: CASRFTGARGYTF.